Listed below are T cell receptor beta chains from one sample, sequenced in a study of T cells in localized non-small cell lung cancer. The table came from immunoSEQ multiplex PCR; TCRdb's copy has only in-frame clones and leaves some out. The sample has around 54,000 clones; 86% are singletons. The sample was peripheral blood, taken before any cancer treatment. The receptors here all came from a male donor aged 60 or over with stage III squamous cell lung carcinoma. The CDR3 runs from the conserved cysteine through the conserved F or W.

v_call: TRBV2
j_call: TRBJ1-1
cdr3_aa: CASLINRVEAFF

v_call: TRBV27
j_call: TRBJ2-1
cdr3_aa: CASARPSGRSYNEQFF

v_call: TRBV5-1
j_call: TRBJ2-5
cdr3_aa: CASTSSPGGQETQYF

v_call: TRBV5-4
j_call: TRBJ2-1
cdr3_aa: CASSYLRTSGGADPEQFF

v_call: TRBV2
j_call: TRBJ2-1
cdr3_aa: CASSGIPVGEQFF

v_call: TRBV5-1
j_call: TRBJ1-1
cdr3_aa: CASSLYTGVNTEAFF

v_call: TRBV9
j_call: TRBJ1-5
cdr3_aa: CASGSGNNQPQHF

v_call: TRBV9
j_call: TRBJ2-1
cdr3_aa: CASSTPSGLADYNEQFF

v_call: TRBV19
j_call: TRBJ2-2
cdr3_aa: CASRGQGGSTGELFF

v_call: TRBV10-3
j_call: TRBJ1-2
cdr3_aa: CAISYGQVFNYGYTF

v_call: TRBV7-9
j_call: TRBJ1-2
cdr3_aa: CASSRTGAQGYTF

v_call: TRBV28
j_call: TRBJ2-1
cdr3_aa: CASRPLAGPSSYNEQFF

v_call: TRBV30
j_call: TRBJ1-2
cdr3_aa: CAWSVLGGYGYTF

v_call: TRBV7-3
j_call: TRBJ2-3
cdr3_aa: CASSLSSGSDTQYF

v_call: TRBV19
j_call: TRBJ2-1
cdr3_aa: CASGASGPSSYNEQFF

v_call: TRBV5-1
j_call: TRBJ2-1
cdr3_aa: CASSLGGASYNEQFF

v_call: TRBV7-3
j_call: TRBJ1-1
cdr3_aa: CASRLNRGMEAFF

v_call: TRBV9
j_call: TRBJ2-3
cdr3_aa: CASSLSVNLDTQYF

v_call: TRBV28
j_call: TRBJ1-2
cdr3_aa: CASSITHYGYTF

v_call: TRBV7-6
j_call: TRBJ2-2
cdr3_aa: CASSPSVGGELFF

v_call: TRBV30
j_call: TRBJ1-4
cdr3_aa: CAWILGGGNEKLFF

v_call: TRBV7-3
j_call: TRBJ2-5
cdr3_aa: CASSFFGQGKETQYF

v_call: TRBV5-1
j_call: TRBJ1-2
cdr3_aa: CASSLADRAYGYTF

v_call: TRBV7-2
j_call: TRBJ1-2
cdr3_aa: CASSLVAESNYGYTF

v_call: TRBV27
j_call: TRBJ1-1
cdr3_aa: CASSLLSWGSPNTEAFF

v_call: TRBV14
j_call: TRBJ2-5
cdr3_aa: CASSQEVGYQETQYF

v_call: TRBV27
j_call: TRBJ2-3
cdr3_aa: CASNPGLAGFNTQYF

v_call: TRBV6-5
j_call: TRBJ1-3
cdr3_aa: CASRATGSGNTIYF

v_call: TRBV27
j_call: TRBJ2-4
cdr3_aa: CASGGAGLAKNIQYF

v_call: TRBV25-1
j_call: TRBJ1-6
cdr3_aa: CASSEFDRPNSPLHF

v_call: TRBV19
j_call: TRBJ2-1
cdr3_aa: CASSIAWSEDEQFF

v_call: TRBV7-3
j_call: TRBJ2-2
cdr3_aa: CASSLTGLQNTGELFF

v_call: TRBV2
j_call: TRBJ1-2
cdr3_aa: CASSEWGQGALGYTF

v_call: TRBV6-6
j_call: TRBJ1-3
cdr3_aa: CASSIAGNTIYF

v_call: TRBV5-1
j_call: TRBJ1-1
cdr3_aa: CASSLAGGYTEAFF

v_call: TRBV5-4
j_call: TRBJ1-1
cdr3_aa: CASSLEYRGTEAFF

v_call: TRBV6-6
j_call: TRBJ1-1
cdr3_aa: CASSYSGGYTEAFF

v_call: TRBV27
j_call: TRBJ1-5
cdr3_aa: CASSLNTDSNQPQHF

v_call: TRBV19
j_call: TRBJ1-5
cdr3_aa: CATKVTGSNQPQHF

v_call: TRBV10-3
j_call: TRBJ1-2
cdr3_aa: CAISDSSKRYGYTF

v_call: TRBV27
j_call: TRBJ2-1
cdr3_aa: CASSLGWREGLKYNEQFF

v_call: TRBV5-1
j_call: TRBJ1-2
cdr3_aa: CASGYSNSNYGYTF

v_call: TRBV6-1
j_call: TRBJ2-7
cdr3_aa: CASSELPLLAGGLGEQYF

v_call: TRBV21-1
j_call: TRBJ1-2
cdr3_aa: CASRGRGQGYGYTF